This T cell receptor (beta chain) was sequenced for a study of response to subunit inactivated influenza vaccine. Findings of the study overall: Authors suggested that a seasonal influenza vaccination recruits few new T cells each time.

With respect to this clonotype: Its antigen is not identified.

V gave up 7 bases and J gave up 8 bases; unmatched junction bases: 12. This CDR3 comprises 15 residues. Per germline, CDR1 MNHEY and CDR2 SMNVEV (reference sequence). TCRdb used MiXCR to reprocess the RT-PCR reads, holding one entry per CDR3 protein. The profile shows some 190,000 distinct CDR3 sequences, 14% of them singletons. The chain couples TRBV27 to TRBJ2-1, with TRBD2 identical over 9 bases. The material was CD8+ T cells sorted from PBMCs, obtained more than 4 days after vaccination. The TCR originated in a man aged 45-65 years who received an inactivated influenza vaccine. The CDR3 sequence is CASIPQAGGQDEQFF. The DNA for the CDR3 is TGTGCCAGCATCCCTCAGGCGGGGGGGCAGGATGAGCAGTTCTTC.